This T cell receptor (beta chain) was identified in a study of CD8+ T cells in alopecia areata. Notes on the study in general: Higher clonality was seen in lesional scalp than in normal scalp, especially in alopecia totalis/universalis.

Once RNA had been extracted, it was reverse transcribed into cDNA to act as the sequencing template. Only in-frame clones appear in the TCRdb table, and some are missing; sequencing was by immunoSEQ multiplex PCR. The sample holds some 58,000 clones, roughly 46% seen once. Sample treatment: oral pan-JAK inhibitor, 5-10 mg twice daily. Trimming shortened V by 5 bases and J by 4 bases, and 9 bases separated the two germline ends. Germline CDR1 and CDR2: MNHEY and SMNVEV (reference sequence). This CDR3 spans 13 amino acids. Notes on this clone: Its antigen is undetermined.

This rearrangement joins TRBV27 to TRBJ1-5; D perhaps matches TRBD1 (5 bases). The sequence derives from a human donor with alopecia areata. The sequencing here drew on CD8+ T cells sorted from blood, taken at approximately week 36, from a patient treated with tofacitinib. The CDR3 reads CASSPQGNQPQHF. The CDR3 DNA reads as TGTGCCAGCAGTCCCCAGGGTAATCAGCCCCAGCATTTT.